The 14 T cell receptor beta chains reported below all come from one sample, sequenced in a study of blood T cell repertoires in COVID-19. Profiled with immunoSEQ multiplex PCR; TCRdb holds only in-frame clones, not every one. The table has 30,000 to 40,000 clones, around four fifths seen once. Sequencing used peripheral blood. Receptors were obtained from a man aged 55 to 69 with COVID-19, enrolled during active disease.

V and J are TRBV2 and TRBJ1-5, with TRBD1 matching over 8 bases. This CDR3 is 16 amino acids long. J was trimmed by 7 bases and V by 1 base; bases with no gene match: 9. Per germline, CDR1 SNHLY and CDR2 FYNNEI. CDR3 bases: TGTGCCAGCAGTGAAGGATGGACAGGGACCGGGCAGCCCCAGCATTTT. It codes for CASSEGWTGTGQPQHF.

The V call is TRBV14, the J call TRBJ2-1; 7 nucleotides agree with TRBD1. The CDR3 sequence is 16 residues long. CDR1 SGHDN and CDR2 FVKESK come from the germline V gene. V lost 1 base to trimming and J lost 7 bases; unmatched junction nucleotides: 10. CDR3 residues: CASSQGNRGYRNEQFF. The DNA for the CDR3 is TGTGCCAGCAGCCAAGGTAACAGGGGATACAGAAATGAGCAGTTCTTC. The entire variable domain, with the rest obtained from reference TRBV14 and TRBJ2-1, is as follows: EAGVTQFPSHSVIEKGQTVTLRCDPISGHDNLYWYRRVMGKEIKFLLHFVKESKQDESGMPNNRFLAERTGGTYSTLKVQPAELEDSGVYFCASSQGNRGYRNEQFFGPGTRLTVL.

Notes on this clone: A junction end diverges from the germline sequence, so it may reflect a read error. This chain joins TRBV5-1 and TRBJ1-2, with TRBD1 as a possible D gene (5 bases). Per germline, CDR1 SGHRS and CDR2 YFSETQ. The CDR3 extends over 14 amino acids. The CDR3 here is CASSLEAGNYGYTF. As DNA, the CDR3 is TGCGCCAGCAGTTTGGAGGCAGGGAACTATGGCTACACCTTC.

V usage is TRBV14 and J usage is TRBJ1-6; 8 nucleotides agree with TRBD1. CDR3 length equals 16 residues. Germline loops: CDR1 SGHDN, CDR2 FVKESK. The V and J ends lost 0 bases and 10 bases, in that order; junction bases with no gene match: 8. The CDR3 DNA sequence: TGTGCCAGCAGCCAAGATAACAGGGGGTTTGGATCACCCCTCCACTTT. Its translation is CASSQDNRGFGSPLHF.

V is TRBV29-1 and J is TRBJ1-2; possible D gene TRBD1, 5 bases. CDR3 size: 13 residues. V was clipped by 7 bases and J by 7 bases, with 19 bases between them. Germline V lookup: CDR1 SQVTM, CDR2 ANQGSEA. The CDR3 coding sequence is TGCAGCGGAGACCCCGGTGGAGGGGTTGGCTACACCTTC. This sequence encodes CSGDPGGGVGYTF.

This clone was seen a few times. Written as DNA, the CDR3 is TGCGCCAGCAGCTCCACGACAGGGGGCTTGGACGAGCAGTACTTC. Its protein is CASSSTTGGLDEQYF. This chain joins TRBV10-1 and TRBJ2-7; 10 bases map to TRBD1. Trimming cost V 6 bases and J 5 bases; bases outside gene matches: 10. The CDR3 totals 15 residues. Germline V gene sequence: CDR1 WNHNN, CDR2 SYGVQD (reference sequence).

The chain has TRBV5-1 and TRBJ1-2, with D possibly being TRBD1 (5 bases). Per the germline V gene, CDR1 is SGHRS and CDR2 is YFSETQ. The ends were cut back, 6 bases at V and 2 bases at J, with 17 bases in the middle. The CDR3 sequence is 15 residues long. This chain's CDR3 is CASNIGDRDNYGYTF. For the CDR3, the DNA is TGCGCCAGCAACATAGGAGACAGAGACAACTATGGCTACACCTTC.

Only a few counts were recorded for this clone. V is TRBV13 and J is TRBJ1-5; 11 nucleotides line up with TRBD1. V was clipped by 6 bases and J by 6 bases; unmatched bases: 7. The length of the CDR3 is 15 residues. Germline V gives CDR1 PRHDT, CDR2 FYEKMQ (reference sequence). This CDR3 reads CASSSRDRGGQPQHF. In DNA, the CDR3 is TGTGCCAGCAGTTCTAGGGACAGGGGGGGTCAGCCCCAGCATTTT.

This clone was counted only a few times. CDR3 amino acids: CASSQVADTQYF. The CDR3, as DNA: TGTGCCAGCAGCCAAGTTGCGGATACGCAGTATTTT. V is TRBV4-2 and J is TRBJ2-3; D is ambiguous. This CDR3 spans 12 amino acids. Trimming removed 1 base at V and 6 bases at J, with 5 bases between. CDR1 and CDR2 from the germline V gene are LGHNA and YNFKEQ.

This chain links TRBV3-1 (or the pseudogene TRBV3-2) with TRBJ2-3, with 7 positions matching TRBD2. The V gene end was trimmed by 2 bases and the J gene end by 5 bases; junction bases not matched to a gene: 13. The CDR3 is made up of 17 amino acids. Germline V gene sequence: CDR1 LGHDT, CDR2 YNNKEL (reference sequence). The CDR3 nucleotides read TGTGCCAGCAGCCAATATCCGGGGAGGGCCCAGGGAGATACGCAGTATTTT. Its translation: CASSQYPGRAQGDTQYF.

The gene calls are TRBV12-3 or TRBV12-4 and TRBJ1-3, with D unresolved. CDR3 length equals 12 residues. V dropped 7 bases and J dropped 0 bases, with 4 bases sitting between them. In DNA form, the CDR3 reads TGTGCCAGCACCTTCTCTGGAAACACCATATATTTT. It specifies CASTFSGNTIYF.

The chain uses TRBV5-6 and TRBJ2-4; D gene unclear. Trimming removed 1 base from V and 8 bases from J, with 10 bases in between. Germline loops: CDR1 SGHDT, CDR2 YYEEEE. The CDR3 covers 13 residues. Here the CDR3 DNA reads TGTGCCAGCAGCTTGAAGGAGAGTGACATTCAGTACTTC. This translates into CASSLKESDIQYF.

CDR3 sequence (DNA): TGTGCCAGCTCACCACCCCGGACAGGGAGTGAAAAACTGTTTTTT. Translation: CASSPPRTGSEKLFF. This chain joins TRBV18 and TRBJ1-4; 8 positions match TRBD1. The length of the CDR3 is 15 residues. Germline assignment: CDR1 KGHSH and CDR2 LQKENI. V was clipped by 0 bases and J by 7 bases; unmatched bases: 4.

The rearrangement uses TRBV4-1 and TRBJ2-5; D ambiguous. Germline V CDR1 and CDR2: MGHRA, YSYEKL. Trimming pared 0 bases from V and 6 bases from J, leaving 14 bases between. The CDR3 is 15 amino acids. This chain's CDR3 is CASSQDGSGHQTQYF. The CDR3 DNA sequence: TGCGCCAGCAGCCAAGATGGGTCAGGCCACCAGACCCAGTACTTC.